These 25 T cell receptor beta chains were sequenced from one sample in a study of OX40 agonist ivuxolimab in advanced cancers. Here immunoSEQ multiplex PCR was the method, and the copy in TCRdb shows in-frame clones only, minus some. The sample lists tens of thousands of clones; roughly 88% were seen once. The sample consisted of CD4+ or CD8+ T cells sorted from blood, taken in a trial of the OX40 agonist ivuxolimab. These receptors all come from an adult with an advanced solid tumor such as melanoma, head and neck, liver or kidney cancer.

This clone was observed once. The chain is built from TRBV29-1 and TRBJ2-3, with 9 bases that match TRBD2. V shed 7 bases, J shed 4 bases, and the junction held 9 bases outside the gene matches. Per germline, CDR1 SQVTM and CDR2 ANQGSEA. This CDR3 region has 14 residues. The CDR3 region has the DNA TGCAGCGCCTCCCCAGCGGGAGGTGCAGATACGCAGTATTTT. Its translation is CSASPAGGADTQYF.

This rearrangement joins TRBV27 to TRBJ2-7; D is unclear. The CDR3 is made up of 15 amino acids. Trimming took off 0 bases at V and 3 bases at J, with 12 bases between the two ends. Germline-derived CDR1 and CDR2 are MNHEY and SMNVEV (reference sequence). The chain's CDR3 is CASSLSIGKSYEQYF. The DNA of the CDR3 is TGTGCCAGCAGTTTATCAATCGGAAAAAGCTACGAGCAGTACTTC.

The chain uses TRBV4-2 and TRBJ2-1; D not resolved. V gave up 3 bases and J gave up 1 base, with 10 bases separating them. Per the germline V gene, CDR1 is LGHNA and CDR2 is YNFKEQ. The CDR3 has 15 amino acids. CDR3 sequence (DNA): TGTGCCAGCAGCCACGACTGGGATTCCTACAATGAGCAGTTCTTC. Translation gives CASSHDWDSYNEQFF.

This clone was observed once. The J gene is TRBJ1-3, the V gene TRBV6-5, with D unclear. Germline V gene lookup returns CDR1 MNHEY and CDR2 SVGAGI. The germline V and J ends were trimmed by 4 bases and 0 bases, with 7 bases remaining between them. This CDR3 comprises 14 residues. CDR3: CASSSRSSGNTIYF. CDR3 DNA sequence: TGTGCCAGCAGTTCCCGGTCCTCTGGAAACACCATATATTTT.

The chain joins TRBV7-9 to TRBJ2-7, with 7 bases matching TRBD1. V was clipped by 5 bases and J by 2 bases; unmatched bases: 9. The CDR3 covers 15 residues. Germline CDR1 is SEHNR and CDR2 is FQNEAQ (reference sequence). The CDR3, as DNA: TGTGCCAGCAGCCGCCCGACAGGGCGCACCTACGAGCAGTACTTC. It is translated as CASSRPTGRTYEQYF. The entire variable domain, with the rest obtained from reference TRBV7-9 and TRBJ2-7, is as follows: DTGVSQNPRHKITKRGQNVTFRCDPISEHNRLYWYRQTLGQGPEFLTYFQNEAQLEKSRLLSDRFSAERPKGSFSTLEIQRTEQGDSAMYLCASSRPTGRTYEQYFGPGTRLTVT.

The chain couples TRBV6-1 to TRBJ2-7; TRBD1 agrees at 8 bases. V shed 2 bases, J shed 5 bases, and the junction held 11 bases outside the gene matches. Germline V gene lookup returns CDR1 MNHNS and CDR2 SASEGT. The CDR3 totals 16 residues. The CDR3 reads CASSESTGGYQDEQYF. CDR3 in DNA: TGTGCCAGCAGTGAAAGTACAGGGGGTTATCAGGACGAGCAGTACTTC.

The chain recombines TRBV14 with TRBJ2-5, with D perhaps TRBD2 (5 bases). The CDR3 loop spans 15 amino acids. Trimming removed 4 bases at V and 2 bases at J, with 14 bases between. The germline gives CDR1 SGHDN, CDR2 FVKESK. CDR3 nucleotides: TGTGCCAGCAGCCCCCCGGGCGGGTTACAAGAGACCCAGTACTTC. Translated, it gives CASSPPGGLQETQYF.

This rearrangement joins TRBV7-2 to TRBJ2-7; D is possibly TRBD1 (6 bases). The CDR3 covers 13 residues. Germline CDR1 and CDR2: SGHTA and FQGNSA. Trimming left V 4 bases short and J 4 bases short, with 11 bases between. This CDR3 is CASSSFRGYEQYF. For the CDR3, the DNA is TGTGCCAGCAGCTCATTCAGGGGTTACGAGCAGTACTTC.

The chain combines TRBV7-9 with TRBJ2-7; the D is unclear. Germline CDR1 and CDR2: SEHNR and FQNEAQ (reference sequence). The CDR3 is made up of 17 amino acids. The germline V and J ends were trimmed by 3 bases and 2 bases, with 20 bases remaining between them. In nucleotides, the CDR3 is TGTGCCAGCAGCTTGGTATCCGAGGTCCCGATACCCTACGAGCAGTACTTC. Its translation is CASSLVSEVPIPYEQYF. The full variable domain, in which reference TRBV7-9 and TRBJ2-7 provide the parts outside the CDR3, is DTGVSQNPRHKITKRGQNVTFRCDPISEHNRLYWYRQTLGQGPEFLTYFQNEAQLEKSRLLSDRFSAERPKGSFSTLEIQRTEQGDSAMYLCASSLVSEVPIPYEQYFGPGTRLTVT.

The rearrangement joins TRBV28 to TRBJ2-7, with a tentative D call TRBD1 (5 bases). The CDR3 extends over 15 amino acids. Germline CDR1 is MDHEN and CDR2 is SYDVKM. V lost 8 bases, J lost 2 bases, and 19 bases lay in between. This CDR3 reads CASSGPQGNPYEQYF. In DNA, the CDR3 is TGTGCCAGCTCAGGGCCTCAGGGAAATCCCTACGAGCAGTACTTC.

This rearrangement joins TRBV28 to TRBJ2-7, with 7 bases matching TRBD1. The J segment lost 5 bases and the V segment lost 8 bases, leaving 3 bases of the junction unmatched. The CDR3 has 11 residues. Germline loops: CDR1 MDHEN, CDR2 SYDVKM. This CDR3 is CASDDRDEQYF. The CDR3 DNA reads TGTGCCAGCGATGACAGGGACGAGCAGTACTTC.

This clone was observed once. The CDR3 here is CASSSGKHYEQYF. The CDR3 nucleotides read TGTGCCAGCAGTTCCGGGAAGCACTACGAGCAGTACTTC. The J gene is TRBJ2-7, the V gene TRBV6-5; a weak D match, TRBD2 (5 bases). Per germline, CDR1 MNHEY and CDR2 SVGAGI. The CDR3 runs 13 residues. V shed 4 bases and J shed 3 bases, with 10 bases lying between them.

The V call is TRBV29-1, the J call TRBJ2-7; D not certain. Per germline, CDR1 SQVTM and CDR2 ANQGSEA. The CDR3 is 13 residues long. The V end lost 4 bases, the J end lost 1 base, and 11 bases lay between the germline ends. The CDR3 here is CSVVWTDSYEQYF. CDR3 DNA sequence: TGCAGCGTTGTATGGACGGATTCCTACGAGCAGTACTTC.

The chain couples TRBV27 to TRBJ2-3; D is unresolved. V lost 9 bases to trimming and J lost 2 bases, with 12 bases between them. CDR3 size: 13 residues. The V gene's germline CDR1 is MNHEY and CDR2 SMNVEV (reference sequence). CDR3 protein: CASRHPPTDTQYF. In DNA, the CDR3 is TGTGCCAGTAGACACCCCCCCACAGATACGCAGTATTTT.

V usage is TRBV5-6 and J usage is TRBJ2-7; no clear D. The CDR3 loop spans 12 amino acids. Trimming took 3 bases from V and 4 from J, leaving 8 bases between them. Germline loops: CDR1 SGHDT, CDR2 YYEEEE. CDR3 in amino acids: CASSSLLYEQYF. The CDR3 DNA reads TGTGCCAGCAGCTCCCTCTTGTACGAGCAGTACTTC.

The chain has TRBV9 and TRBJ2-7; D is uncertain. The CDR3 totals 13 residues. Germline CDR1 and CDR2: SGDLS and YYNGEE. The V end lost 1 base, the J end lost 6 bases, and 11 bases lay between the germline ends. CDR3 sequence: CASSVRSGLEQYF. Here the CDR3 DNA reads TGTGCCAGCAGCGTACGGTCCGGTCTCGAGCAGTACTTC.

The genes are TRBV28 and TRBJ1-1; D not certain. This CDR3 region has 15 residues. CDR1 is MDHEN and CDR2 is SYDVKM in the germline V gene. V lost 3 bases, J lost 0 bases, and 11 bases lay in between. Written as DNA, the CDR3 is TGTGCCAGCAGTTTGTGGCAGAGAATGAACACTGAAGCTTTCTTT. Protein sequence: CASSLWQRMNTEAFF. The full variable domain, in which reference TRBV28 and TRBJ1-1 provide the parts outside the CDR3, is DVKVTQSSRYLVKRTGEKVFLECVQDMDHENMFWYRQDPGLGLRLIYFSYDVKMKEKGDIPEGYSVSREKKERFSLILESASTNQTSMYLCASSLWQRMNTEAFFGQGTRLTVV.

The chain joins TRBV5-4 to TRBJ2-2, with 9 bases fitting TRBD2. Per germline, CDR1 SGHNT and CDR2 YYREEE (reference sequence). The CDR3 is made up of 15 amino acids. V was pared by 4 bases and J by 4 bases, with 5 bases of the junction left unmatched. Written as DNA, the CDR3 is TGTGCCAGCAGCAGGACTAGCGAGATCACCGGGGAGCTGTTTTTT. It specifies CASSRTSEITGELFF. The full variable domain, completed using reference TRBV5-4 and TRBJ2-2, is ETGVTQSPTHLIKTRGQQVTLRCSSQSGHNTVSWYQQALGQGPQFIFQYYREEENGRGNFPPRFSGLQFPNYSSELNVNALELDDSALYLCASSRTSEITGELFFGEGSRLTVL.

The chain recombines TRBV9 with TRBJ1-4; possible D gene TRBD1, 6 bases. Trimming stripped 4 bases from V and 6 bases from J, with 13 bases between. Germline V gene sequence: CDR1 SGDLS, CDR2 YYNGEE. The CDR3 loop spans 14 amino acids. The DNA of the CDR3 is TGTGCCAGCAGCCCTTGGGACACTCATGAAAAACTGTTTTTT. Residues: CASSPWDTHEKLFF. The full variable domain, its missing parts supplied by reference TRBV9 and TRBJ1-4, is DSGVTQTPKHLITATGQRVTLRCSPRSGDLSVYWYQQSLDQGLQFLIQYYNGEERAKGNILERFSAQQFPDLHSELNLSSLELGDSALYFCASSPWDTHEKLFFGSGTQLSVL.

The genes are TRBV28 and TRBJ1-5, with D unresolved. The CDR3 length is 14 residues. The V and J ends lost 7 bases and 6 bases respectively, with 16 bases between them. The germline V gene encodes CDR1 MDHEN and CDR2 SYDVKM. The chain's CDR3 is CASTPPARSQPQHF. DNA for the CDR3: TGTGCCAGCACCCCCCCCGCCCGAAGTCAGCCCCAGCATTTT.

This chain connects TRBV2 to TRBJ2-2, with TRBD2 identical over 16 bases. Germline V CDR1 and CDR2: SNHLY, FYNNEI. The V gene end was trimmed by 6 bases and the J gene end by 5 bases; junction bases not matched to a gene: 6. The CDR3 contains 17 residues. The CDR3 loop is CASREPGLAGGTGELFF. Written as DNA, the CDR3 is TGTGCCAGCAGGGAACCGGGACTAGCGGGAGGGACCGGGGAGCTGTTTTTT.

This clone has only one observation. The chain recombines TRBV19 with TRBJ2-7; TRBD1 aligns across 7 bases. Germline loops: CDR1 LNHDA, CDR2 SQIVND (reference sequence). The CDR3 totals 15 residues. Trimming at V came to 2 bases and at J to 2 bases, leaving 6 bases not matched to a gene. CDR3 nucleotides: TGTGCCAGTAGTATAACCGGACAGGCTGCCTACGAGCAGTACTTC. Protein product: CASSITGQAAYEQYF.

This clone was recorded a few times. The chain joins TRBV7-9 to TRBJ2-1; 15 positions agree with TRBD2. Looked up from germline, CDR1 is SEHNR and CDR2 is FQNEAQ (reference sequence). Trimming cost V 5 bases and J 0 bases; bases outside gene matches: 5. This CDR3 is 18 amino acids long. The CDR3 spells CASSPGTSGRSSYNEQFF. In nucleotides, the CDR3 is TGTGCCAGCAGCCCCGGGACTAGCGGGAGGTCCTCCTACAATGAGCAGTTCTTC.

The chain is built from TRBV6-4 and TRBJ1-2; tentative D call: TRBD1 (5 bases). The CDR3 spans 15 residues. With 3 bases removed from V and 3 bases from J, the gap between germline ends came to 14 bases. CDR1 and CDR2 (germline): MRHNA, SNTAGT. The CDR3 protein is CASSDLPGGDYGYTF. For the CDR3, the DNA is TGTGCCAGCAGTGATCTACCTGGAGGGGACTATGGCTACACCTTC.

The chain joins TRBV9 to TRBJ2-5; D perhaps matches TRBD2 (5 bases). Germline CDR1 SGDLS, CDR2 YYNGEE. The V gene lost 0 bases and the J gene lost 4 bases, with 13 bases spanning the gap. CDR3 size: 15 residues. This chain's CDR3 is CASSVVVGMAETQYF. The CDR3 nucleotides read TGTGCCAGCAGCGTAGTGGTCGGGATGGCAGAGACCCAGTACTTC.